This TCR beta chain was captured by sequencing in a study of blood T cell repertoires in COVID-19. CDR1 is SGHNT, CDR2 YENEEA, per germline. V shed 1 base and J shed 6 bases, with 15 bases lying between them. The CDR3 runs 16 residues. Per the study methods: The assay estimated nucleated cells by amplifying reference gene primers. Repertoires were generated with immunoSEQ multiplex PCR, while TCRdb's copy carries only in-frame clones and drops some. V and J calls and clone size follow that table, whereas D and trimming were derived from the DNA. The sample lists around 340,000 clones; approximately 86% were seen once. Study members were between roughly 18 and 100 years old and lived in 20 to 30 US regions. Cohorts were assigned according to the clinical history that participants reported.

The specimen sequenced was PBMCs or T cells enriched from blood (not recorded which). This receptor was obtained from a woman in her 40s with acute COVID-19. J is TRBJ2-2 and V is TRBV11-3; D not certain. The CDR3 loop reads CASSLAYGQYSGELFF. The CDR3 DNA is TGTGCCAGCAGCTTAGCCTATGGGCAGTACTCCGGGGAGCTGTTTTTT.